This T cell receptor beta chain was captured in a study of T cell responses to AZD1222 COVID-19 vaccine. Study-level information: Second-dose intervals of approximately 4 or approximately 12 weeks were pooled. Study-wide points: Among AZD1222 vaccinees, only 5 or 6 were seropositive at baseline. Donors skewed white British and female; clonal diversity was possibly underestimated. Targeting of unmutated variant regions was reportedly seen in nearly half of spike-specific TCRs.

A note on this clone: What it binds is unknown.

Clones were read by immunoSEQ multiplex PCR, and TCRdb kept only the in-frame ones, dropping some. The sample shows about 85,000 clones, about 92% of them seen only once. This CDR3 is 16 amino acids long. Germline CDR1 and CDR2: LNHDA and SQIVND (reference sequence). Trimming stripped 1 base from V and 0 bases from J, with 10 bases between. The clonotype comes from an adult in good health. The material was peripheral blood, obtained on day 0 of AZD1222 vaccination. The chain has TRBV19 and TRBJ1-3, with D unresolved. CDR3 nucleotides: TGTGCCAGTAGTATAGGAGGCCAGATCTCTGGAAACACCATATATTTT. It is translated as CASSIGGQISGNTIYF.